These T cell receptor beta chains were read from a single sample in a study of cytomegalovirus exposure and HLA in healthy donors. Produced via immunoSEQ multiplex PCR; TCRdb's table is partial and in-frame only. The sample has about 330,000 clones; about nine tenths are singletons. Sequencing input: PBMCs. Receptors were obtained from a woman in her 30s in good health and CMV-seropositive. The CDR3 runs from the conserved cysteine through the conserved F or W. Fields, in order: clone size, CDR3 length, V gene, D gene, J gene, CDR3 DNA, CDR3 protein. A D gene is named only where the DNA matches it firmly. Clone size is shown for a subset of rows, as once, few, many or a class of expanded clone.

clone size: few
CDR3 length: 13
V gene: TRBV19
D gene: TRBD2
J gene: TRBJ2-7
CDR3 DNA: TGTGCCAGTAGTGGCGGGAGGGCCCACGAGCAGTACTTC
CDR3 protein: CASSGGRAHEQYF

clone size: -
CDR3 length: 14
V gene: TRBV11-2
D gene: -
J gene: TRBJ1-1
CDR3 DNA: TGTGCCAGCAGCTTAGTGGAGGGCATCACTGAAGCTTTCTTT
CDR3 protein: CASSLVEGITEAFF

clone size: -
CDR3 length: 15
V gene: TRBV5-6
D gene: TRBD2
J gene: TRBJ2-3
CDR3 DNA: TGTGCCAGCAGCCACCAGACTAGCGGGAGTTATACGCAGTATTTT
CDR3 protein: CASSHQTSGSYTQYF

clone size: -
CDR3 length: 16
V gene: TRBV7-3
D gene: TRBD2
J gene: TRBJ2-1
CDR3 DNA: TGTGCCAGCAGCTTATGGGAGGGCGGGAGTTACAATGAGCAGTTCTTC
CDR3 protein: CASSLWEGGSYNEQFF

clone size: once
CDR3 length: 16
V gene: TRBV2
D gene: -
J gene: TRBJ2-4
CDR3 DNA: TGTGCCAGCAGTGTATCGAGCCGGGGAGCCAAAAACATTCAGTACTTC
CDR3 protein: CASSVSSRGAKNIQYF

clone size: -
CDR3 length: 13
V gene: TRBV4-2
D gene: -
J gene: TRBJ1-6
CDR3 DNA: TGTGCCAGCAGCCCCGGGGGGAATTCACCCCTCCACTTT
CDR3 protein: CASSPGGNSPLHF

clone size: -
CDR3 length: 15
V gene: TRBV2
D gene: -
J gene: TRBJ2-3
CDR3 DNA: TGTGCCAGCAGGAGGCCGGGACTCGGCACAGATACGCAGTATTTT
CDR3 protein: CASRRPGLGTDTQYF

clone size: -
CDR3 length: 17
V gene: TRBV4-2
D gene: -
J gene: TRBJ1-6
CDR3 DNA: TGTGCCAGCAGCCAAGAGGGAAGCAGCTCCTATAATTCACCCCTCCACTTT
CDR3 protein: CASSQEGSSSYNSPLHF

clone size: -
CDR3 length: 13
V gene: TRBV28
D gene: -
J gene: TRBJ1-5
CDR3 DNA: TGTGCCAGCAGTTTGGTTAGCAATCAGCCCCAGCATTTT
CDR3 protein: CASSLVSNQPQHF

clone size: -
CDR3 length: 12
V gene: TRBV7-8
D gene: TRBD1
J gene: TRBJ1-1
CDR3 DNA: TGTGCCAGCAGCCGGACAGGCACTGAAGCTTTCTTT
CDR3 protein: CASSRTGTEAFF

clone size: -
CDR3 length: 18
V gene: TRBV4-1
D gene: TRBD2
J gene: TRBJ2-1
CDR3 DNA: TGCGCCAGCAGCCAAGGGCTAGCGGGGGGAAATTCCTACAATGAGCAGTTCTTC
CDR3 protein: CASSQGLAGGNSYNEQFF

clone size: -
CDR3 length: 15
V gene: TRBV6-5
D gene: TRBD1
J gene: TRBJ2-7
CDR3 DNA: TGTGCCAGCAGTTACAGCGGACAGGGGGCATACGAGCAGTACTTC
CDR3 protein: CASSYSGQGAYEQYF

clone size: -
CDR3 length: 15
V gene: TRBV19
D gene: -
J gene: TRBJ2-7
CDR3 DNA: TGTGCCAGTAGTATAGTTGCAGGCGGCGTGTACGAGCAGTACTTC
CDR3 protein: CASSIVAGGVYEQYF

clone size: few
CDR3 length: 15
V gene: TRBV6-5
D gene: -
J gene: TRBJ1-5
CDR3 DNA: TGTGCCAGCAGTAATACAGGGTTCCGTGATCAGCCCCAGCATTTT
CDR3 protein: CASSNTGFRDQPQHF

clone size: -
CDR3 length: 16
V gene: TRBV6-1
D gene: -
J gene: TRBJ1-2
CDR3 DNA: TGTGCCAGCAGTGAATTTGTTCTGGGCAGCCCCTATGGCTACACCTTC
CDR3 protein: CASSEFVLGSPYGYTF

clone size: -
CDR3 length: 14
V gene: TRBV27
D gene: TRBD1
J gene: TRBJ2-1
CDR3 DNA: TGTGCCAGCAGTAGGGGGCGCGTTGGAAATGAGCAGTTCTTC
CDR3 protein: CASSRGRVGNEQFF

clone size: -
CDR3 length: 13
V gene: TRBV27
D gene: -
J gene: TRBJ1-3
CDR3 DNA: TGTGCCAGCAGAGGGCGGACTGGAAACACCATATATTTT
CDR3 protein: CASRGRTGNTIYF

clone size: -
CDR3 length: 13
V gene: TRBV11-2
D gene: -
J gene: TRBJ1-5
CDR3 DNA: TGTGCCAGCAGCTTAGAATGGGGTCAGCCCCAGCATTTT
CDR3 protein: CASSLEWGQPQHF

clone size: few
CDR3 length: 15
V gene: TRBV5-1
D gene: -
J gene: TRBJ1-1
CDR3 DNA: TGCGCCAGCAGCTTGGTGAAGGGCTCTGGCACTGAAGCTTTCTTT
CDR3 protein: CASSLVKGSGTEAFF

clone size: -
CDR3 length: 12
V gene: TRBV27
D gene: -
J gene: TRBJ2-2
CDR3 DNA: TGTGCCAGCAGTTTACTCACCGGGGAGCTGTTTTTT
CDR3 protein: CASSLLTGELFF

clone size: -
CDR3 length: 15
V gene: TRBV5-1
D gene: -
J gene: TRBJ2-1
CDR3 DNA: TGCGCCAGCAGCTTAGGGGGAGTCCGCTGGGATGAGCAGTTCTTC
CDR3 protein: CASSLGGVRWDEQFF

clone size: -
CDR3 length: 15
V gene: TRBV15
D gene: -
J gene: TRBJ2-3
CDR3 DNA: TGTGCCACCAGCGTTTTGTTCGGAGGCACAGATACGCAGTATTTT
CDR3 protein: CATSVLFGGTDTQYF